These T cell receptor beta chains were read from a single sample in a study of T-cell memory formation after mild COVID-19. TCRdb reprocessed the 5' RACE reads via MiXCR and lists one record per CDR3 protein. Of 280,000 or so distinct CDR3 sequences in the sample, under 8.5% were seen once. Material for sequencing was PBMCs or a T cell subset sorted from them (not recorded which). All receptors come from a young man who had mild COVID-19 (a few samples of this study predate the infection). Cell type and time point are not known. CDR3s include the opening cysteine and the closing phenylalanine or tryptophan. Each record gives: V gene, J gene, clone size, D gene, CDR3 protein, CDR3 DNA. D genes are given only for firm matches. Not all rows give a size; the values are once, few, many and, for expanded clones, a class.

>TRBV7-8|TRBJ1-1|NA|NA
CASSAASGGYGGRAFF
TGTGCCAGCAGCGCCGCAAGCGGGGGGTACGGGGGCAGGGCTTTCTTT
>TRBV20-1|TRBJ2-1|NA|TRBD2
CSARDATPLAGGGNEQFF
TGCAGTGCTAGAGACGCCACTCCTCTGGCGGGGGGAGGAAATGAGCAGTTCTTC
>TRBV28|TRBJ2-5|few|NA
CASRRRGLWGQETQYF
TGTGCCAGTCGACGGCGGGGGCTATGGGGGCAAGAGACCCAGTACTTC
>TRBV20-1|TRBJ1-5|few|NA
CSARLLNQPQHF
TGCAGTGCGAGACTTCTGAATCAGCCCCAGCATTTT
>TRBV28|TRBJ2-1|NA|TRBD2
CASSLWGGNEQFF
TGTGCCAGCAGTTTGTGGGGAGGGAATGAGCAGTTCTTC
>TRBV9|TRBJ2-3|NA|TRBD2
CASSVSRRTSGAPDTQYF
TGTGCCAGCAGCGTAAGCCGTCGGACTAGCGGGGCACCAGATACGCAGTATTTT
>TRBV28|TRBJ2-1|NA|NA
CASRPSVGEQFF
TGTGCCAGCAGGCCGTCGGTGGGCGAGCAGTTCTTC
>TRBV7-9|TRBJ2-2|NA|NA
CASSSTRGITGELFF
TGTGCCAGCAGCTCGACTAGGGGGATCACCGGGGAGCTGTTTTTT
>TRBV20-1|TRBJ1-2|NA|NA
CSASLIRGLNYGYTF
TGCAGTGCTAGTTTAATCAGGGGATTAAACTATGGCTACACCTTC
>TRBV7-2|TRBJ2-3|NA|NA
CASSQRPVSDTQYF
TGTGCCAGCAGCCAACGGCCGGTCTCAGATACGCAGTATTTT
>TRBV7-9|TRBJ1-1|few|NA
CATGPNTEAFF
TGTGCCACAGGGCCGAACACTGAAGCTTTCTTT
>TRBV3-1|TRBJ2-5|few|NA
CASIMGETQYF
TGTGCCAGCATCATGGGGGAGACCCAGTACTTC
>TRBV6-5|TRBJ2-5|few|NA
CASSWDGETQYF
TGTGCCAGCAGTTGGGACGGAGAGACCCAGTACTTC
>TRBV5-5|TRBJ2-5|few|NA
CASSQGPMQETQYF
TGTGCCAGCAGCCAGGGACCGATGCAAGAGACCCAGTACTTC
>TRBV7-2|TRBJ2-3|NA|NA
CASSVNLGPRDTQYF
TGTGCCAGCAGCGTCAACCTGGGCCCTCGAGATACGCAGTATTTT
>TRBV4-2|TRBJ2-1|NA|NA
CASSPPEGGSSYNEQFF
TGTGCCAGCAGCCCCCCCGAGGGGGGAAGCTCCTACAATGAGCAGTTCTTC
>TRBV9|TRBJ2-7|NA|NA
CASSVVDGSYEQYF
TGTGCCAGCAGCGTAGTGGATGGCTCCTACGAGCAGTACTTC
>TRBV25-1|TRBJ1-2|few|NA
CASSVDPGLANYGYTF
TGTGCCAGCAGTGTTGATCCCGGACTAGCTAACTATGGCTACACCTTC
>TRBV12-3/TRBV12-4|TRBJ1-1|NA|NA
CASSLNYRNTEAFF
TGTGCCAGCAGCCTAAACTACAGGAACACTGAAGCTTTCTTT
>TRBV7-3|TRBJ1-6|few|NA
CASSTLGGNNSPLHF
TGTGCCAGCAGCACATTGGGGGGAAATAATTCACCCCTCCACTTT
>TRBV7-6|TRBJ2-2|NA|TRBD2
CASSLIGSGGENTGELFF
TGTGCCAGCAGCTTAATTGGTAGCGGGGGCGAGAACACCGGGGAGCTGTTTTTT
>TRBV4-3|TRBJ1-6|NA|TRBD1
CASSQGTGDSPLHF
TGCGCCAGCAGCCAAGGGACAGGGGACTCACCCCTCCACTTT
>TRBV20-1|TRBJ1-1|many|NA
CSASRGESTEAFF
TGCAGTGCCAGTCGGGGGGAGAGCACTGAAGCTTTCTTT
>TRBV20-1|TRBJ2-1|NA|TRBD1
CSARRQGYNGEQFF
TGCAGTGCTAGAAGACAGGGGTATAATGGTGAGCAGTTCTTC
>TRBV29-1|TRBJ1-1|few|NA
CSVELRGGTEAFF
TGCAGCGTTGAATTACGGGGGGGCACTGAAGCTTTCTTT
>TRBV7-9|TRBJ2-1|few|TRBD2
CASSPQGLGEQFF
TGTGCCAGCAGCCCACAGGGACTAGGTGAGCAGTTCTTC
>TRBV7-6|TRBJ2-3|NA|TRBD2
CASSLGASGGMGTDTQYF
TGTGCCAGCAGCTTAGGGGCTAGCGGGGGAATGGGCACAGATACGCAGTATTTT
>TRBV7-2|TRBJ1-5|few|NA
CASSGAATSQPQHF
TGTGCCAGCTCAGGGGCGGCTACGAGTCAGCCCCAGCATTTT
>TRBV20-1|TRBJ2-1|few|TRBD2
CSASKGDSGAYNEQFF
TGCAGTGCTAGTAAGGGGGATAGCGGGGCATACAATGAGCAGTTCTTC
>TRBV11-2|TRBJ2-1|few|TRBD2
CASTAASGGAITYNEQFF
TGTGCCAGCACCGCCGCTAGCGGGGGGGCCATAACCTACAATGAGCAGTTCTTC
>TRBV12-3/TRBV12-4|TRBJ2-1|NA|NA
CASSLRRGESEQFF
TGTGCCAGCAGTTTACGGAGGGGGGAGAGTGAGCAGTTCTTC
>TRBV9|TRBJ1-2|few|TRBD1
CASSDPTGVGYGYTF
TGTGCCAGCAGCGACCCGACAGGGGTAGGCTATGGCTACACCTTC
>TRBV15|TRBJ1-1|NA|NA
CATSRDNTEAFF
TGTGCCACCAGCAGAGATAACACTGAAGCTTTCTTT
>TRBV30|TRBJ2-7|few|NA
CAWRVDSFYEQYF
TGTGCCTGGAGGGTGGATTCCTTTTACGAGCAGTACTTC
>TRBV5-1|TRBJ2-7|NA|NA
CASSLIGAYEQYF
TGCGCCAGCAGCTTGATTGGTGCCTACGAGCAGTACTTC
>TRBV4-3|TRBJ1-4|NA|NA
CASSQEAEGWEKLFF
TGCGCCAGCAGCCAAGAAGCGGAGGGATGGGAAAAACTGTTTTTT
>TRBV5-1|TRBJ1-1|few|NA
CASSFGETEAFF
TGCGCCAGCAGTTTTGGGGAGACTGAAGCTTTCTTT
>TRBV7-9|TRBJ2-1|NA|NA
CASSLVMRSYNEQFF
TGTGCCAGCAGCTTGGTAATGAGGTCCTACAATGAGCAGTTCTTC
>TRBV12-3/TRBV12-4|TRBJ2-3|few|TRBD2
CASSWTSGGIDTQYF
TGTGCCAGCAGCTGGACTAGCGGGGGGATAGATACGCAGTATTTT
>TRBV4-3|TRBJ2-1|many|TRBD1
CASSHPTRQGGYNEQFF
TGCGCCAGCAGCCACCCCACCCGACAGGGGGGCTACAATGAGCAGTTCTTC
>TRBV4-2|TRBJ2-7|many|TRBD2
CASSQDSSGDDEQYF
TGTGCCAGCAGCCAAGATTCGAGCGGGGACGACGAGCAGTACTTC
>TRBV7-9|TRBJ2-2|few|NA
CASSLSNMGRGTGELFF
TGTGCCAGCAGCTTAAGTAATATGGGACGAGGCACCGGGGAGCTGTTTTTT
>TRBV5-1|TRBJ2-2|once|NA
CASKSYNTGELFF
TGCGCCAGCAAGTCTTATAACACCGGGGAGCTGTTTTTT
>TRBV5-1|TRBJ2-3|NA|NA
CASSLLEAPSTDTQYF
TGCGCCAGCAGCTTATTAGAAGCCCCTAGCACAGATACGCAGTATTTT
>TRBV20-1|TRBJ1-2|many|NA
CSALRDGNYGYTF
TGCAGTGCTCTCCGGGACGGAAACTATGGCTACACCTTC
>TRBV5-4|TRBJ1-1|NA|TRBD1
CASSLGQGQGLPEAFF
TGTGCCAGCAGCTTGGGACAAGGACAGGGGCTACCTGAAGCTTTCTTT
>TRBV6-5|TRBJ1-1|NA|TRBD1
CTSSYLISGGTEAFF
TGTACCAGCAGTTACTTGATATCAGGGGGCACTGAAGCTTTCTTT
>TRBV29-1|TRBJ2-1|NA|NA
CSVSAGLVGSNEQFF
TGCAGCGTTTCCGCAGGCCTAGTTGGGTCGAATGAGCAGTTCTTC
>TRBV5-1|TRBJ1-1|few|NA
CASSRESKLEAFF
TGCGCCAGCAGTAGGGAGTCCAAGCTTGAAGCTTTCTTT
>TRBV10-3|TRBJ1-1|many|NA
CAISWSVNTEAFF
TGTGCCATCAGCTGGAGCGTAAACACTGAAGCTTTCTTT
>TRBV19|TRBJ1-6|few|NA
CASSMKILSSLHF
TGTGCCAGTAGTATGAAGATCCTTTCGTCCCTCCACTTT
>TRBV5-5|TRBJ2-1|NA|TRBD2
CASSFYGGTYNEQFF
TGTGCCAGCAGCTTCTACGGGGGGACCTACAATGAGCAGTTCTTC
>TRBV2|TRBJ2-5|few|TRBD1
CASFEDRGIQETQYF
TGTGCCAGTTTTGAGGACAGGGGGATCCAAGAGACCCAGTACTTC
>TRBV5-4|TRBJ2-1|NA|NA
CASSRELANEQFF
TGTGCCAGCAGCAGGGAACTAGCTAATGAGCAGTTCTTC
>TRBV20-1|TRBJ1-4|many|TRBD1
CSASTFKSGGSREKLFF
TGCAGTGCTAGTACCTTTAAGTCAGGGGGATCCCGTGAAAAACTGTTTTTT
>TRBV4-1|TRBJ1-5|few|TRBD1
CASSQGGTGYQPQHF
TGCGCCAGCAGCCAAGGAGGGACAGGTTATCAGCCCCAGCATTTT
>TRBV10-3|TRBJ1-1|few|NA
CAILGRLNTEAFF
TGTGCCATCCTAGGCAGGTTGAACACTGAAGCTTTCTTT
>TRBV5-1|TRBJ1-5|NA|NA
CASSLGVEQPQHF
TGCGCCAGCAGCTTGGGGGTAGAACAGCCCCAGCATTTT
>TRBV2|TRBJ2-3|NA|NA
CASMIQGPDFF
TGTGCCAGCATGATTCAGGGCCCAGACTTTTTT